These 30 T cell receptor beta chains originate from one sample sequenced in a study of T cell changes during pregnancy in multiple sclerosis. Data came from immunoSEQ multiplex PCR; TCRdb stores just in-frame clones and leaves some out. Of under 70,000 clones detected, around 94% appear once; the ten largest clones hold approximately 2%. Specimen: peripheral blood, collected in the third trimester of pregnancy. These receptors came from a female donor in good health, enrolled as a control in a pregnancy study.

The chain recombines TRBV11-2 with TRBJ2-5; 16 nucleotides line up with TRBD2. With V trimmed by 5 bases and J by 2 bases, 8 bases remained unmatched. This CDR3 spans 18 amino acids. Looked up from germline, CDR1 is SGHAT and CDR2 is FQNNGV. CDR3 protein: CASSPGTSGGAGQETQYF. DNA of the CDR3: TGTGCCAGCAGCCCAGGGACTAGCGGGGGGGCGGGTCAAGAGACCCAGTACTTC. The whole variable domain, filled in from reference TRBV11-2 and TRBJ2-5, reads EAGVAQSPRYKIIEKRQSVAFWCNPISGHATLYWYQQILGQGPKLLIQFQNNGVVDDSQLPKDRFSAERLKGVDSTLKIQPAKLEDSAVYLCASSPGTSGGAGQETQYFGPGTRLLVL.

V is TRBV5-6 and J is TRBJ2-7; TRBD2 is a possible D gene (6 bases). The CDR3 length is 14 residues. Germline V CDR1 and CDR2: SGHDT, YYEEEE. V dropped 2 bases and J dropped 3 bases, with 12 bases sitting between them. The chain's CDR3 is CASSFTSEGYEQYF. Written as DNA, the CDR3 is TGTGCCAGCAGCTTTACATCGGAGGGCTACGAGCAGTACTTC.

A single count supports this clone. The gene calls are TRBV5-1 and TRBJ2-7, with TRBD2 identical over 9 bases. Germline lookup yields CDR1 SGHRS and CDR2 YFSETQ. The CDR3 extends over 15 amino acids. J was trimmed by 5 bases and V by 0 bases; bases with no gene match: 6. CDR3 sequence: CASSLGGGGVHEQYF. The CDR3 bases are TGCGCCAGCAGCTTGGGTGGCGGGGGGGTCCACGAGCAGTACTTC.

The sample holds a few counts of this clone. This chain connects TRBV7-9 to TRBJ2-1; 10 positions match TRBD2. Trimming removed 6 bases from V and 7 bases from J; junction bases left unmatched: 9. Germline V gene lookup returns CDR1 SEHNR and CDR2 FQNEAQ (reference sequence). The CDR3 runs to 15 residues. The CDR3: CASSRTSGAWNEQFF. In nucleotides, the CDR3 is TGTGCCAGCAGTCGTACTAGCGGGGCTTGGAATGAGCAGTTCTTC. The full variable domain, completed using reference TRBV7-9 and TRBJ2-1, is DTGVSQNPRHKITKRGQNVTFRCDPISEHNRLYWYRQTLGQGPEFLTYFQNEAQLEKSRLLSDRFSAERPKGSFSTLEIQRTEQGDSAMYLCASSRTSGAWNEQFFGPGTRLTVL.

The V and J genes are TRBV18 and TRBJ2-7; 8 positions agree with TRBD2. V trimming: 6 bases; J trimming: 1 base; junction bases outside the gene matches: 8. Germline loops: CDR1 KGHSH, CDR2 LQKENI. The CDR3 runs 15 residues. In DNA form, the CDR3 reads TGTGCCAGCTCCCCTACTAGCGGACCATCCTACGAGCAGTACTTC. Translated, it gives CASSPTSGPSYEQYF.

This sequence joins TRBV10-1 and TRBJ2-3, with D unresolved. The CDR3 is 15 amino acids. CDR1 is WNHNN, CDR2 SYGVQD, per germline (reference sequence). V was cut by 6 bases and J by 0 bases, with 13 bases left in between. As DNA, the CDR3 is TGCGCCAGCAGCCTACTTGAGGCTAGCACAGATACGCAGTATTTT. Protein product: CASSLLEASTDTQYF.

Here the CDR3 reads CASSPRGAGVGRPYEQYF. CDR3 bases: TGTGCCAGTAGTCCCCGGGGAGCGGGAGTAGGAAGGCCCTACGAGCAGTACTTC. This chain joins TRBV19 and TRBJ2-7; 8 bases fit TRBD2. CDR3 size: 18 residues. CDR1 and CDR2 (germline): LNHDA, SQIVND (reference sequence). V shed 5 bases, J shed 2 bases, and the junction held 17 bases outside the gene matches.

The chain joins TRBV7-2 to TRBJ2-7; perhaps TRBD2 as D (5 bases). The CDR3 loop spans 16 amino acids. CDR1 SGHTA and CDR2 FQGNSA come from the germline V gene. Trimming left V 3 bases short and J 1 base short, with 16 bases between. The CDR3 region has the DNA TGTGCCAGCAGCTTCCGACGGAGGCCTAATTCCTACGAGCAGTACTTC. Its translation: CASSFRRRPNSYEQYF.

V and J are TRBV9 and TRBJ2-1, with D perhaps matching TRBD2 (6 bases). This CDR3 spans 14 amino acids. Germline V gives CDR1 SGDLS, CDR2 YYNGEE. Trimming pared 0 bases from V and 10 bases from J, leaving 14 bases between. The CDR3 reads CASSVGGGLAEQFF. CDR3 DNA: TGTGCCAGCAGCGTAGGAGGAGGCCTAGCGGAGCAGTTCTTC.

This chain links TRBV19 with TRBJ2-3; 8 nucleotides line up with TRBD2. The CDR3 covers 17 residues. Germline CDR1 and CDR2: LNHDA and SQIVND (reference sequence). J lost 5 bases, V lost 3 bases, and 13 bases had no gene match. CDR3 loop: CASSMTSGGAVRDTQYF. CDR3 sequence (DNA): TGTGCCAGTAGTATGACATCGGGGGGGGCCGTAAGAGATACGCAGTATTTT.

This chain uses TRBV7-9 with TRBJ2-1, with 8 bases aligning to TRBD2. The V gene end was trimmed by 3 bases and the J gene end by 10 bases; junction bases not matched to a gene: 2. This CDR3 spans 12 amino acids. CDR1 SEHNR and CDR2 FQNEAQ come from the germline V gene (reference sequence). CDR3 in DNA: TGTGCCAGCAGCTTCGGACTAGCCGAGCAGTTCTTC. Translated, it gives CASSFGLAEQFF. Full variable domain (rest looked up from reference TRBV7-9 and TRBJ2-1): DTGVSQNPRHKITKRGQNVTFRCDPISEHNRLYWYRQTLGQGPEFLTYFQNEAQLEKSRLLSDRFSAERPKGSFSTLEIQRTEQGDSAMYLCASSFGLAEQFFGPGTRLTVL.

The chain couples TRBV14 to TRBJ1-2, with a tentative D call TRBD1 (5 bases). The CDR3 spans 16 residues. V lost 3 bases to trimming and J lost 4 bases, with 18 bases between them. Germline V CDR1 and CDR2: SGHDN, FVKESK. For the CDR3, the DNA is TGTGCCAGCAGCCAGAGCGCCCCGCCCCAGGGCTATGGCTACACCTTC. Protein: CASSQSAPPQGYGYTF.

The chain couples TRBV27 to TRBJ2-1, with 10 bases that match TRBD2. The J segment lost 2 bases and the V segment lost 3 bases, leaving 1 base of the junction unmatched. Germline V CDR1 and CDR2: MNHEY, SMNVEV (reference sequence). This CDR3 region has 15 residues. The CDR3: CASSFTSGTYNEQFF. In nucleotides, the CDR3 is TGTGCCAGCAGTTTCACTAGCGGGACCTACAATGAGCAGTTCTTC.

This clone was seen only once. The rearrangement links TRBV5-1 to TRBJ2-3, with TRBD2 matching 12 bases. This CDR3 has 17 residues. Germline lookup yields CDR1 SGHRS and CDR2 YFSETQ. V lost 1 base to trimming and J lost 4 bases; unmatched junction nucleotides: 7. The CDR3 DNA follows: TGCGCCAGCAGCTTGTCCCTCCTAGCGGGGGGGCCAGATACGCAGTATTTT. Its translation is CASSLSLLAGGPDTQYF.

The J gene is TRBJ2-1, the V gene TRBV7-3, with TRBD2 as a possible D gene (6 bases). The V end lost 5 bases, the J end lost 5 bases, and 13 bases lay between the germline ends. The CDR3 extends over 14 amino acids. Germline-derived CDR1 and CDR2 are SGHTA and FQGTGA. The chain's CDR3 is CASSPGLENNEQFF. Here the CDR3 DNA reads TGTGCCAGCAGCCCGGGACTGGAAAACAATGAGCAGTTCTTC.

The V gene is TRBV19, the J gene TRBJ2-1; possible D gene TRBD1, 6 bases. The CDR3 spans 16 residues. Per the germline V gene, CDR1 is LNHDA and CDR2 is SQIVND (reference sequence). V lost 4 bases to trimming and J lost 3 bases, with 16 bases between them. CDR3 sequence: CASSTTDSAYYNEQFF. CDR3 nucleotides: TGTGCCAGTAGTACGACGGACAGTGCCTACTACAATGAGCAGTTCTTC.

The rearrangement uses TRBV7-9 and TRBJ1-3; the match to TRBD1 covers 8 bases. CDR1 and CDR2 from the germline V gene are SEHNR and FQNEAQ (reference sequence). V lost 5 bases and J lost 8; bases outside the gene matches: 11. There are 15 residues in the CDR3. The CDR3 coding sequence is TGTGCCAGCAGCGCCCGGACAGGGAGTGGGGACACCATATATTTT. It yields the protein CASSARTGSGDTIYF. The full variable domain, with the rest looked up from reference TRBV7-9 and TRBJ1-3, is DTGVSQNPRHKITKRGQNVTFRCDPISEHNRLYWYRQTLGQGPEFLTYFQNEAQLEKSRLLSDRFSAERPKGSFSTLEIQRTEQGDSAMYLCASSARTGSGDTIYFGEGSWLTVV.

V is TRBV5-4 and J is TRBJ1-1, with TRBD1 matching 10 bases. The V gene's germline CDR1 is SGHNT and CDR2 YYREEE (reference sequence). The CDR3 consists of 14 residues. Germline trimming cut 3 bases from V and 3 bases from J; bases unmatched to any gene: 2. Written as DNA, the CDR3 is TGTGCCAGCAGCTGGGACAGGGGAGACACTGAAGCTTTCTTT. Translated, it gives CASSWDRGDTEAFF.

The chain joins TRBV13 to TRBJ2-1, with 10 bases lining up with TRBD2. Trimming cost V 5 bases and J 6 bases; bases outside gene matches: 16. CDR1 and CDR2 (germline): PRHDT, FYEKMQ (reference sequence). The CDR3 consists of 18 residues. CDR3 loop: CASSTRLSGGFSGNEQFF. DNA of the CDR3: TGTGCCAGCAGCACAAGGCTTAGCGGGGGGTTCTCCGGCAATGAGCAGTTCTTC.

The J gene is TRBJ2-1, the V gene TRBV10-3; the D is unclear. The CDR3 covers 15 residues. CDR1 and CDR2 from the germline V gene are ENHRY and SYGVKD. Trimming took off 3 bases at V and 6 bases at J, with 15 bases between the two ends. In nucleotides, the CDR3 is TGTGCCATCAGTGATTGGCGGTCCCAGACCAATGAGCAGTTCTTC. Encoded protein: CAISDWRSQTNEQFF.

The chain combines TRBV5-1 with TRBJ2-2; 7 bases match TRBD2. The germline V gene encodes CDR1 SGHRS and CDR2 YFSETQ. The length of the CDR3 is 16 residues. After removal of 3 bases from V and 0 bases from J, the junction contained 5 bases not matched to a gene. As DNA, the CDR3 is TGCGCCAGCAGCTCCGGGGGAGGGGCGAACACCGGGGAGCTGTTTTTT. Protein: CASSSGGGANTGELFF.

This sequence joins TRBV19 and TRBJ1-1; 12 bases match TRBD1. V dropped 11 bases and J dropped 0; count of bases not matched to a gene: 10. The length of the CDR3 is 16 residues. Looked up from germline, CDR1 is LNHDA and CDR2 is SQIVND (reference sequence). The CDR3 sequence is CASKLGQGAVNTEAFF. For the CDR3, the DNA is TGTGCCTCCAAGCTGGGACAGGGGGCGGTGAACACTGAAGCTTTCTTT.

V usage is TRBV7-9 and J usage is TRBJ2-1, with TRBD1 as a possible D gene (5 bases). Germline CDR1 is SEHNR and CDR2 is FQNEAQ (reference sequence). V was cut by 1 base and J by 3 bases, with 10 bases left in between. The CDR3 extends over 15 amino acids. The CDR3 here is CASSLGSTDYNEQFF. The CDR3 coding sequence is TGTGCCAGCAGCTTAGGGTCGACAGACTACAATGAGCAGTTCTTC.

The chain links TRBV28 to TRBJ1-3; 7 bases match TRBD1. This CDR3 spans 17 amino acids. Germline CDR1 and CDR2: MDHEN and SYDVKM. With 2 bases clipped from V and 1 base from J, the junction kept 8 bases outside the gene matches. The DNA of the CDR3 is TGTGCCAGCAGTTTACCACAGACAGGGCATTCTGGAAACACCATATATTTT. Protein product: CASSLPQTGHSGNTIYF.

This rearrangement joins TRBV2 to TRBJ2-1, with 10 bases fitting TRBD2. This CDR3 is 18 amino acids long. J was trimmed by 1 base and V by 4 bases; bases with no gene match: 10. Germline lookup yields CDR1 SNHLY and CDR2 FYNNEI. CDR3 sequence (DNA): TGTGCCAGCAGTGCCTCAGAACTAGCGGGACCTTCCTACAATGAGCAGTTCTTC. Residues: CASSASELAGPSYNEQFF.

This chain joins TRBV5-1 and TRBJ2-7; no reliable D call. This CDR3 region has 14 residues. V was cut by 5 bases and J by 2 bases, with 14 bases left in between. Germline values: CDR1 SGHRS, CDR2 YFSETQ. The CDR3 coding sequence is TGCGCCAGCAGTGGAGTTAACAAACCCTACGAGCAGTACTTC. It translates to CASSGVNKPYEQYF.

V is TRBV2 and J is TRBJ2-7, with 7 bases aligning to TRBD2. The germline gives CDR1 SNHLY, CDR2 FYNNEI. V shed 1 base and J 6 bases; nucleotides not matched to a gene: 3. The CDR3 extends over 13 amino acids. Written as DNA, the CDR3 is TGTGCCAGCAGTGAAGAGGGAGGGACCGAGCAGTACTTC. This sequence encodes CASSEEGGTEQYF.

The chain recombines TRBV7-2 with TRBJ2-3; perhaps TRBD2 as D (6 bases). CDR3 length: 14 residues. V gave up 5 bases and J gave up 3 bases, with 12 bases separating them. Germline V CDR1 and CDR2: SGHTA, FQGNSA. CDR3 nucleotide sequence: TGTGCCAGCAGCGCGGCGGGAAAAACAGATACGCAGTATTTT. Translating it yields CASSAAGKTDTQYF.

V usage is TRBV6-1 and J usage is TRBJ1-5; 8 bases fit TRBD1. This CDR3 comprises 14 residues. With 6 bases clipped from V and 4 bases from J, the junction kept 5 bases outside the gene matches. Germline CDR1 is MNHNS and CDR2 is SASEGT. The CDR3 nucleotides read TGTGCCAGCAGCTTACAGGGGGGAAATCAGCCCCAGCATTTT. Protein product: CASSLQGGNQPQHF.

Written as DNA, the CDR3 is TGTGCCAGCAGCTTAACGAGTCAGGGGGGTGGCTACACCTTC. Protein: CASSLTSQGGGYTF. The rearrangement joins TRBV7-3 to TRBJ1-2; 7 positions agree with TRBD1. The CDR3 has 14 residues. Germline V lookup: CDR1 SGHTA, CDR2 FQGTGA. V shed 0 bases, J shed 7 bases, and the junction held 5 bases outside the gene matches.